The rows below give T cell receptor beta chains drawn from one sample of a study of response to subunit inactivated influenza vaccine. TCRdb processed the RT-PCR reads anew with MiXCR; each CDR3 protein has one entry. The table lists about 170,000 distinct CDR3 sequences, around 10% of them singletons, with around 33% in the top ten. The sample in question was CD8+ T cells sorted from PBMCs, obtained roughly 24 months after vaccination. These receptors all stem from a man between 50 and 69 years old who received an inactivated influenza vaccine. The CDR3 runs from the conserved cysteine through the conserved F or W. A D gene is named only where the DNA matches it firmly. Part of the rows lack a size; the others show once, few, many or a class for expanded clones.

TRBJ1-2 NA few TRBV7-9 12 CASSPGPDGYTF TGTGCCAGCAGCCCCGGACCGGATGGCTACACCTTC
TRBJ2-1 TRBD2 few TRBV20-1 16 CSARDLGGNSYNEQFF TGCAGTGCTAGAGATCTGGGGGGGAACTCCTACAATGAGCAGTTCTTC
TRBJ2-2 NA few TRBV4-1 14 CASSRKGEAGELFF TGCGCCAGCAGCCGTAAAGGGGAAGCCGGGGAGCTGTTTTTT
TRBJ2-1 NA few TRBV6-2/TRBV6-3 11 CASSYLLEQFF TGTGCCAGCAGTTATCTGCTAGAGCAGTTCTTC
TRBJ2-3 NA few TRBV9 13 CASSAQGEDTQYF TGTGCCAGCAGCGCGCAGGGAGAAGATACGCAGTATTTT
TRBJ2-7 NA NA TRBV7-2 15 CASSPWASGGYEQYF TGTGCCAGCAGCCCCTGGGCGTCTGGGGGCTACGAGCAGTACTTC
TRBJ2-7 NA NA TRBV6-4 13 CASSDSRGSEQYF TGTGCCAGCAGTGACTCAAGGGGTAGCGAGCAGTACTTC
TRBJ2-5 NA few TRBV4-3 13 CASSQDRTGTQYF TGCGCCAGCAGCCAAGATCGGACGGGGACCCAGTACTTC
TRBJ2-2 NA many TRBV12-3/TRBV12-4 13 CASSPTGTGELFF TGTGCCAGCAGTCCGACAGGCACCGGGGAGCTGTTTTTT
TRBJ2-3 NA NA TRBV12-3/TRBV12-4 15 CASSLLGSSTDTQYF TGTGCCAGCAGTTTATTGGGGTCTAGCACAGATACGCAGTATTTT
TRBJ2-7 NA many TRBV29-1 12 CSVEDGSGEQYF TGCAGCGTTGAAGACGGGTCGGGGGAGCAGTACTTC
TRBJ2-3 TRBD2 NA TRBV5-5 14 CASSWTSPTDTQYF TGTGCCAGCAGTTGGACTAGCCCCACAGATACGCAGTATTTT
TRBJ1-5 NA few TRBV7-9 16 CASSLGTAVGNQPQHF TGTGCCAGCAGCTTGGGGACCGCGGTTGGCAATCAGCCCCAGCATTTT
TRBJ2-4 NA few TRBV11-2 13 CASSLGGVYIQYF TGTGCCAGCAGCTTAGGCGGGGTTTACATTCAGTACTTC
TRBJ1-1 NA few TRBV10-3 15 CAISESGRLDTEAFF TGTGCCATCAGTGAGTCTGGCAGGCTAGACACTGAAGCTTTCTTT
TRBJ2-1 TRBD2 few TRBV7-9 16 CASTSALAGLYNEQFF TGTGCCAGCACCTCCGCTCTAGCGGGACTGTACAATGAGCAGTTCTTC
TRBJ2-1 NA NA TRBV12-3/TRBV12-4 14 CAITGGRKYNEQFF TGTGCCATCACTGGGGGCAGAAAATACAATGAGCAGTTCTTC
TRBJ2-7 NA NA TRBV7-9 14 CASSLEVSYYEQYF TGTGCCAGCAGCTTAGAGGTCAGCTACTACGAGCAGTACTTC
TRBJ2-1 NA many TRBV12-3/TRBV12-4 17 CASRSRPRGSSYNEQFF TGTGCCAGCAGATCAAGGCCCAGGGGCAGCTCCTACAATGAGCAGTTCTTC
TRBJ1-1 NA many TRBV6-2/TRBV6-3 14 CASLKRPENTEAFF TGTGCCAGCCTTAAGCGACCAGAGAACACTGAAGCTTTCTTT
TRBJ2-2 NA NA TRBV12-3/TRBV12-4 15 CASSDVGFSTGELFF TGTGCCAGCAGTGACGTGGGGTTTTCCACCGGGGAGCTGTTTTTT
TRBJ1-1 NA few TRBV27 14 CASSLNGGSAEAFF TGTGCCAGCAGTTTAAACGGGGGAAGTGCTGAAGCTTTCTTT
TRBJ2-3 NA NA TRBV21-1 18 CASSTSPGTGGHTDTQYF TGTGCCAGCAGCACGTCACCCGGGACGGGGGGACACACAGATACGCAGTATTTT
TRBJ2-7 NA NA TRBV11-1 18 CASSSPPDRSRLSYEQYF TGTGCCAGCAGCTCCCCCCCCGACAGGTCTCGGTTGTCCTACGAGCAGTACTTC
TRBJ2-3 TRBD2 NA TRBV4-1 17 CASSQGWLAENTDTQYF TGCGCCAGCAGCCAAGGGTGGCTAGCGGAGAACACAGATACGCAGTATTTT
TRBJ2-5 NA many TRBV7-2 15 CASSLGVGPRETQYF TGTGCCAGCAGCTTAGGTGTGGGGCCACGGGAGACCCAGTACTTC
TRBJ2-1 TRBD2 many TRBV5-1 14 CASSRAGGVDEQFF TGCGCCAGCAGCAGAGCGGGAGGGGTTGATGAGCAGTTCTTC
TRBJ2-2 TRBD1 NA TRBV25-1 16 CASSGQGTGYTGELFF TGTGCCAGCAGCGGACAGGGGACCGGGTACACCGGGGAGCTGTTTTTT
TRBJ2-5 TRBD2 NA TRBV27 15 CASSFAGLAGETQYF TGTGCCAGCAGTTTCGCGGGACTAGCGGGAGAGACCCAGTACTTC
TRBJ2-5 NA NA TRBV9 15 CASSVEGRSQETQYF TGTGCCAGCAGCGTAGAGGGACGATCCCAAGAGACCCAGTACTTC
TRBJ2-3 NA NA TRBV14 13 CASSPSRTDTQYF TGTGCCAGCAGCCCGTCCCGCACAGATACGCAGTATTTT
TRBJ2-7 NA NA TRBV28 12 CASSRPFYEQYF TGTGCCAGCAGCCGGCCGTTCTACGAGCAGTACTTC
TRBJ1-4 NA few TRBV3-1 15 CASSHLDKLGEKLFF TGTGCCAGCAGCCATCTGGACAAACTCGGTGAAAAACTGTTTTTT
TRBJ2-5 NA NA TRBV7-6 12 CASSWMEETQYF TGTGCCAGCAGCTGGATGGAAGAGACCCAGTACTTC
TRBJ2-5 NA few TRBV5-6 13 CASSRPVQETQYF TGTGCCAGCAGCAGGCCGGTGCAAGAGACCCAGTACTTC
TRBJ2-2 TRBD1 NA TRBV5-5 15 CASSWTGGYTGELFF TGTGCCAGCAGCTGGACAGGGGGCTACACCGGGGAGCTGTTTTTT
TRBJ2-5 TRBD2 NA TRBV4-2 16 CASSQDQRGIQETQYF TGTGCCAGCAGCCAGGACCAGCGGGGGATCCAAGAGACCCAGTACTTC
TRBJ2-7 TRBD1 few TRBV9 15 CASSPAGTGVYEQYF TGTGCCAGCAGCCCTGCCGGGACAGGAGTGTACGAGCAGTACTTC
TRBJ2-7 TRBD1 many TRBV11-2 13 CASSWDRAYEQYF TGTGCCAGCAGCTGGGACAGGGCCTACGAGCAGTACTTC
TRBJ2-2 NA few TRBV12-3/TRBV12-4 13 CASRKRETGELFF TGTGCCAGCAGGAAAAGGGAAACCGGGGAGCTGTTTTTT
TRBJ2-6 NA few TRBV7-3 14 CASSGGPGANVLTF TGTGCCAGCAGCGGGGGCCCTGGGGCCAACGTCCTGACTTTC